A single sample is the source of the 25 T cell receptor beta chains below, sequenced in a study of spatial heterogeneity in lung cancer. Indicated time point: blood at routine non-recurrence follow-up after resection. Whole RNA was taken from tumor, nontumor lung or frozen PBMC; it was then sequenced unsorted. TCRdb recomputed calls from the 5' RACE reads with MiXCR, one row per CDR3 protein. The table lists about 52,000 distinct CDR3 sequences, around 7% of them singletons. This specimen consisted of PBMCs, obtained at follow-up. All receptors come from a female donor with early-stage non-small cell lung cancer.

This chain links TRBV7-9 with TRBJ2-1, with 11 positions matching TRBD2. The junction had 15 bases not matched to a gene; V was cut back by 7 bases and J by 1 base. CDR1 SEHNR and CDR2 FQNEAQ come from the germline V gene (reference sequence). The CDR3 spans 19 residues. CDR3 in DNA: TGTGCCAGCACCCCTTTTTTAGTAGCGGGAGGGGGATCCTACAATGAGCAGTTCTTC. Translating gives CASTPFLVAGGGSYNEQFF. The variable domain in full, completed from reference TRBV7-9 and TRBJ2-1, reads DTGVSQNPRHKITKRGQNVTFRCDPISEHNRLYWYRQTLGQGPEFLTYFQNEAQLEKSRLLSDRFSAERPKGSFSTLEIQRTEQGDSAMYLCASTPFLVAGGGSYNEQFFGPGTRLTVL.

Ten or more counts support this clonotype. This sequence joins TRBV20-1 and TRBJ2-1; D ambiguous. The germline V and J ends were trimmed by 3 bases and 0 bases, with 12 bases remaining between them. The CDR3 contains 15 residues. Germline V gives CDR1 DFQATT, CDR2 SNEGSKA (reference sequence). The CDR3 DNA is TGCAGTGCTAGGGTCGTTCCGAGCTCCTACAATGAGCAGTTCTTC. Translating gives CSARVVPSSYNEQFF.

The CDR3 region has the DNA TGTGCTAGTGGTTTCGGGAACACCGGGGAGCTGTTTTTT. Its translation is CASGFGNTGELFF. The V gene is TRBV12-5, the J gene TRBJ2-2; D uncertain. Trimming pared 3 bases from V and 1 base from J, leaving 3 bases between. Germline values: CDR1 LGHNT, CDR2 FRNRAP. This CDR3 is built from 13 residues. Together with reference TRBV12-5 and TRBJ2-2, the CDR3 gives the full variable domain: DARVTQTPRHKVTEMGQEVTMRCQPILGHNTVFWYRQTMMQGLELLAYFRNRAPLDDSGMPKDRFSAEMPDATLATLKIQPSEPRDSAVYFCASGFGNTGELFFGEGSRLTVL.

The chain uses TRBV7-2 and TRBJ2-1; 16 nucleotides line up with TRBD2. The CDR3 covers 19 residues. Germline V lookup: CDR1 SGHTA, CDR2 FQGNSA. Trimming took 5 bases from V and 0 from J; bases not matched to a gene: 7. The CDR3 nucleotides read TGTGCCAGCAGCCTGACCGGGACTAGCGGGGGGGCCTCCTACAATGAGCAGTTCTTC. This gives the protein CASSLTGTSGGASYNEQFF.

This clonotype was seen ten or more times. This chain connects TRBV20-1 to TRBJ2-5; maybe TRBD2 (6 bases). This CDR3 contains 13 residues. The germline V gene has CDR1 DFQATT and CDR2 SNEGSKA (reference sequence). V shed 6 bases and J shed 2 bases, with 13 bases lying between them. The CDR3 coding sequence is TGCAGTGCAATAGCGGCTCCACAAGAGACCCAGTACTTC. Translation: CSAIAAPQETQYF.

This clonotype was recorded at least ten times. This chain uses TRBV10-2 with TRBJ1-2; 8 bases match TRBD1. The CDR3 runs to 15 residues. Germline V gives CDR1 WSHSY, CDR2 SAAADI. J lost 8 bases, V lost 3 bases, and 11 bases had no gene match. CDR3 sequence (DNA): TGCGCCAGCAGTGACCTCGACAGGGGCCGATACGGCTACACCTTC. Residues: CASSDLDRGRYGYTF.

The V gene is TRBV6-1, the J gene TRBJ1-5; D is ambiguous. Germline values: CDR1 MNHNS, CDR2 SASEGT. V was clipped by 6 bases and J by 7 bases, with 10 bases between them. This CDR3 has 12 residues. The CDR3 sequence is CASSPGYQPQHF. The DNA of the CDR3 is TGTGCCAGCAGCCCTGGATACCAGCCCCAGCATTTT.

This clonotype was recorded at least ten times. This rearrangement joins TRBV5-1 to TRBJ2-5; 9 bases map to TRBD1. Trimming removed 0 bases from V and 5 bases from J; junction bases left unmatched: 2. CDR3 length: 14 residues. Per germline, CDR1 SGHRS and CDR2 YFSETQ. CDR3 residues: CASSLGQGDETQYF. The DNA for the CDR3 is TGCGCCAGCAGCTTGGGACAGGGGGATGAGACCCAGTACTTC. The full variable domain, rest sourced from reference TRBV5-1 and TRBJ2-5, is KAGVTQTPRYLIKTRGQQVTLSCSPISGHRSVSWYQQTPGQGLQFLFEYFSETQRNKGNFPGRFSGRQFSNSRSEMNVSTLELGDSALYLCASSLGQGDETQYFGPGTRLLVL.

The rearrangement joins TRBV28 to TRBJ2-1; 8 positions match TRBD1. Germline CDR1 and CDR2: MDHEN and SYDVKM. V lost 5 bases, J lost 8 bases, and 5 bases stayed unmatched. CDR3 length: 13 residues. CDR3 protein: CASSAPGGYEQFF. CDR3 sequence (DNA): TGTGCCAGCAGTGCCCCAGGGGGCTATGAGCAGTTCTTC. The entire variable domain, with the rest obtained from reference TRBV28 and TRBJ2-1, is as follows: DVKVTQSSRYLVKRTGEKVFLECVQDMDHENMFWYRQDPGLGLRLIYFSYDVKMKEKGDIPEGYSVSREKKERFSLILESASTNQTSMYLCASSAPGGYEQFFGPGTRLTVL.

This clonotype was counted at least ten times. The V and J genes are TRBV7-9 and TRBJ2-3, with a weak D call TRBD2 (5 bases). The V gene lost 4 bases and the J gene lost 11 bases, with 16 bases spanning the gap. The CDR3 spans 13 residues. Germline values: CDR1 SEHNR, CDR2 FQNEAQ (reference sequence). DNA of the CDR3: TGTGCCAGCAGCTCCGGGGTGACCTGGGGGCAGTATTTT. It codes for CASSSGVTWGQYF.

This clonotype was seen a handful of times. The CDR3 is CASSLAEWTSYTQYF. The CDR3 DNA reads TGTGCCAGCAGCTTAGCGGAATGGACTAGCTATACGCAGTATTTT. The genes are TRBV11-2 and TRBJ2-3, with 8 positions matching TRBD2. The germline CDR1 and CDR2 sequences are SGHAT and FQNNGV. The CDR3 has 15 amino acids. The junction had 7 bases not matched to a gene; V was cut back by 1 base and J by 7 bases. Full variable domain (remainder filled in from reference TRBV11-2 and TRBJ2-3): EAGVAQSPRYKIIEKRQSVAFWCNPISGHATLYWYQQILGQGPKLLIQFQNNGVVDDSQLPKDRFSAERLKGVDSTLKIQPAKLEDSAVYLCASSLAEWTSYTQYFGPGTRLTVL.

This clonotype showed up many times. The chain has TRBV5-5 and TRBJ2-7; D not certain. V lost 0 bases and J 0 bases, leaving 10 bases between the germline ends. Germline V gives CDR1 SGHKS, CDR2 YYEKEE (reference sequence). The CDR3 has 15 residues. CDR3 sequence: CASSLEVIRSYEQYF. DNA of the CDR3: TGTGCCAGCAGCTTGGAAGTGATCCGCTCCTACGAGCAGTACTTC. The complete variable domain, with remaining parts taken from reference TRBV5-5 and TRBJ2-7, reads DAGVTQSPTHLIKTRGQQVTLRCSPISGHKSVSWYQQVLGQGPQFIFQYYEKEERGRGNFPDRFSARQFPNYSSELNVNALLLGDSALYLCASSLEVIRSYEQYFGPGTRLTVT.

This clonotype was seen at least ten times. This rearrangement joins TRBV28 to TRBJ2-3; a weak D match, TRBD1 (6 bases). Germline V gives CDR1 MDHEN, CDR2 SYDVKM. This CDR3 comprises 16 residues. The ends were cut back, 4 bases at V and 4 bases at J, with 18 bases in the middle. DNA for the CDR3: TGTGCCAGCAGTTCGTCCCAGGGGTTGAGAGCAGATACGCAGTATTTT. This sequence encodes CASSSSQGLRADTQYF.

This clonotype appeared a few times. The rearrangement uses TRBV30 and TRBJ1-1, with D possibly matching TRBD1 (5 bases). The germline V and J ends were trimmed by 2 bases and 3 bases, with 16 bases remaining between them. The CDR3 contains 15 residues. CDR1 GTSNPN and CDR2 SVGIG come from the germline V gene (reference sequence). CDR3 nucleotides: TGTGCCTGGAGTCCCGAACCGGGGGGACACACTGAAGCTTTCTTT. It codes for CAWSPEPGGHTEAFF.

This clonotype was detected a few times. The chain has TRBV9 and TRBJ2-5; D unresolved. Trimming pared 0 bases from V and 2 bases from J, leaving 11 bases between. The germline gives CDR1 SGDLS, CDR2 YYNGEE. CDR3 length: 15 residues. The CDR3 sequence: CASSVDGRQQETQYF. The CDR3 DNA is TGTGCCAGCAGCGTAGATGGGCGGCAGCAAGAGACCCAGTACTTC. The full variable domain, rest sourced from reference TRBV9 and TRBJ2-5, is DSGVTQTPKHLITATGQRVTLRCSPRSGDLSVYWYQQSLDQGLQFLIQYYNGEERAKGNILERFSAQQFPDLHSELNLSSLELGDSALYFCASSVDGRQQETQYFGPGTRLLVL.

This clonotype was detected only a few times. This chain connects TRBV2 to TRBJ2-1; 8 bases agree with TRBD2. The length of the CDR3 is 18 residues. V shed 6 bases and J 3 bases; nucleotides not matched to a gene: 16. Germline V gene data show CDR1 as SNHLY and CDR2 as FYNNEI. In DNA, the CDR3 is TGTGCCAGCAGACGAACTCAGACCCCGGGGGGGTTCTACAATGAGCAGTTCTTC. It codes for CASRRTQTPGGFYNEQFF.

This sequence joins TRBV7-8 and TRBJ1-4; D call uncertain. This CDR3 comprises 15 residues. Between the trimmed V and J ends, which lost 1 base and 4 bases, there was a span of 10 bases. Looked up from germline, CDR1 is SGHVS and CDR2 is FQNEAQ. The CDR3 spells CASSLGGSYNEKLFF. In DNA form, the CDR3 reads TGTGCCAGCAGCTTAGGTGGCAGCTATAATGAAAAACTGTTTTTT.

The chain uses TRBV15 and TRBJ2-3; no clear D. Germline assignment: CDR1 LNHNV and CDR2 YYDKDF (reference sequence). The CDR3 extends over 18 amino acids. The V end lost 0 bases, the J end lost 1 base, and 17 bases lay between the germline ends. The CDR3 region is CATSRDDRPGLGTDTQYF. In DNA, the CDR3 is TGTGCCACCAGCAGAGACGATCGTCCCGGGTTGGGCACAGATACGCAGTATTTT.

CDR3 bases: TGTGCCAGCAGGGGAACCTCGGGCACTGAAGCTTTCTTT. It encodes CASRGTSGTEAFF. This chain links TRBV12-3 or TRBV12-4 with TRBJ1-1; no clear D gene. Between the trimmed V and J ends, which lost 6 bases and 4 bases, there was a span of 12 bases. The CDR3 is 13 residues long.

This clonotype was detected only a few times. The chain recombines TRBV18 with TRBJ2-2, with D perhaps assigned TRBD1 or TRBD2 (5 bases each). The V end lost 3 bases, the J end lost 3 bases, and 8 bases lay between the germline ends. The CDR3 runs 14 residues. The germline V gene has CDR1 KGHSH and CDR2 LQKENI. In nucleotides, the CDR3 is TGTGCCAGCTCACCCCAGGGAGACACCGGGGAGCTGTTTTTT. Protein: CASSPQGDTGELFF.

This clonotype has only one observation. This rearrangement joins TRBV20-1 to TRBJ2-1, with TRBD2 matching over 10 bases. Germline CDR1 is DFQATT and CDR2 is SNEGSKA (reference sequence). Trimming removed 3 bases from V and 4 bases from J; junction bases left unmatched: 6. The CDR3 runs to 15 residues. The CDR3 DNA is TGCAGTGCTAGCCCTACTAGCGGGGCTTACAATGAGCAGTTCTTC. Amino acid sequence: CSASPTSGAYNEQFF.

This clonotype was counted a single time. The chain has TRBV28 and TRBJ2-5; 7 bases match TRBD2. Germline V gives CDR1 MDHEN, CDR2 SYDVKM. V gave up 5 bases and J gave up 1 base; unmatched junction bases: 4. CDR3 size: 14 residues. DNA for the CDR3: TGTGCCAGCAGTGGACCTAGCGGCCAAGAGACCCAGTACTTC. Protein product: CASSGPSGQETQYF.

This clonotype was counted a few times. The chain links TRBV5-1 to TRBJ2-3; D is ambiguous. The germline V gene encodes CDR1 SGHRS and CDR2 YFSETQ. The CDR3 spans 14 residues. V dropped 1 base and J dropped 2 bases, with 8 bases sitting between them. The DNA of the CDR3 is TGCGCCAGCAGCTTGCCGAAGTACACAGATACGCAGTATTTT. Encoded protein: CASSLPKYTDTQYF.

V and J are TRBV18 and TRBJ2-7, with no clear D. Germline V gives CDR1 KGHSH, CDR2 LQKENI. The length of the CDR3 is 12 residues. V dropped 3 bases and J dropped 1 base, with 4 bases sitting between them. Here the CDR3 reads CASSPSSYEQYF. As DNA, the CDR3 is TGTGCCAGCTCACCCAGTTCCTACGAGCAGTACTTC.

This clonotype showed up just a few times. The chain couples TRBV7-2 to TRBJ2-7; D is perhaps TRBD2 (5 bases). CDR3 size: 14 residues. Trimming took 4 bases from V and 3 from J, leaving 13 bases between them. CDR1 and CDR2 (germline): SGHTA, FQGNSA. The CDR3 nucleotides read TGTGCCAGCAGCTCAGCCGGGGAATTCTACGAGCAGTACTTC. Its translation is CASSSAGEFYEQYF.